This is a list of T cell receptor beta chains from one sample in a study of identical twins. TCRdb called the 5' RACE reads again in MiXCR, with one record for every CDR3 protein. The sample shows about 280,000 distinct CDR3 sequences, roughly 8.6% of them seen only once. The data also belong to a second study, concerning yellow fever vaccine responses in identical twins.

The sequenced sample was memory (CD45RO+) T cells sorted from blood. The receptors derive from a woman aged 18-30 years in good health. Each CDR3 is given with its conserved first and last residue. D genes are given only for firm matches. Not every row has a clone size; where given, it reads once, few, many or a size class.

d_gene: -
abundance: -
j_gene: TRBJ2-1
v_gene: TRBV7-3
CDR3nt: TGTGCCAGCAGCGAAGGAGGACATCGGATTAATGAGCAGTTCTTC
CDR3aa: CASSEGGHRINEQFF

d_gene: -
abundance: -
j_gene: TRBJ2-1
v_gene: TRBV24-1
CDR3nt: TGTGCCCGCGACTACGGGCGGATCTACAATGAGCAGTTCTTC
CDR3aa: CARDYGRIYNEQFF

d_gene: -
abundance: few
j_gene: TRBJ2-5
v_gene: TRBV20-1
CDR3nt: TGCAGTGCCTTAAACCGGGACCAGAGGGAGACCCAGTACTTC
CDR3aa: CSALNRDQRETQYF

d_gene: TRBD1
abundance: few
j_gene: TRBJ1-2
v_gene: TRBV28
CDR3nt: TGTGCCAGCACCCCCGCCGGGACAGGGGGCATCCACGGCAACTATGGCTACACCTTC
CDR3aa: CASTPAGTGGIHGNYGYTF

d_gene: -
abundance: many
j_gene: TRBJ1-5
v_gene: TRBV2
CDR3nt: TGTGCCAGCAGTGAGCGAGGGGGGCGAACCAATCAGCCCCAGCATTTT
CDR3aa: CASSERGGRTNQPQHF

d_gene: TRBD2
abundance: many
j_gene: TRBJ2-1
v_gene: TRBV27
CDR3nt: TGTGCCAGCAGTCTAGCGGGAACTCACAATGAGCAGTTCTTC
CDR3aa: CASSLAGTHNEQFF

d_gene: -
abundance: -
j_gene: TRBJ1-6
v_gene: TRBV6-4
CDR3nt: TGTGCCAGCAGAAGGACGGAAAATTCACCCCTCCACTTT
CDR3aa: CASRRTENSPLHF

d_gene: -
abundance: few
j_gene: TRBJ1-6
v_gene: TRBV27
CDR3nt: TGTGCCAGCAAGAGGGAAAGCTCCTATAATTCACCCCTCCACTTT
CDR3aa: CASKRESSYNSPLHF

d_gene: -
abundance: -
j_gene: TRBJ2-7
v_gene: TRBV18
CDR3nt: TGTGCCAGCTCACCAGGCAAGGGTCCCTACGAGCAGTACTTC
CDR3aa: CASSPGKGPYEQYF

d_gene: TRBD1
abundance: -
j_gene: TRBJ2-7
v_gene: TRBV19
CDR3nt: TGTGCCAGTAGGGGGACAGGGTATATCGGATACGAGCAGTACTTC
CDR3aa: CASRGTGYIGYEQYF

d_gene: TRBD2
abundance: -
j_gene: TRBJ2-1
v_gene: TRBV20-1
CDR3nt: TGCAGTGCGTGGACTAGCGGGTCCTACAATGAGCAGTTCTTC
CDR3aa: CSAWTSGSYNEQFF

d_gene: -
abundance: many
j_gene: TRBJ2-1
v_gene: TRBV28
CDR3nt: TGTGCCAGCAGGGGACTCAGGACGGGAAACAATGAGCAGTTCTTC
CDR3aa: CASRGLRTGNNEQFF

d_gene: -
abundance: few
j_gene: TRBJ2-2
v_gene: TRBV7-2
CDR3nt: TGTGCCAGCAGCCTAGAGTTTAGGTCGAACACCGGGGAGCTGTTTTTT
CDR3aa: CASSLEFRSNTGELFF

d_gene: TRBD2
abundance: -
j_gene: TRBJ2-5
v_gene: TRBV5-1
CDR3nt: TGCGCCAGCAGACAAATAGCGGGGGGCCTGCAAGAGACCCAGTACTTC
CDR3aa: CASRQIAGGLQETQYF

d_gene: -
abundance: -
j_gene: TRBJ2-5
v_gene: TRBV23-1
CDR3nt: TGCGCCAGCAGTCAATCCGGAAGGGGTGACCAGTACTTC
CDR3aa: CASSQSGRGDQYF

d_gene: -
abundance: -
j_gene: TRBJ1-5
v_gene: TRBV6-5
CDR3nt: TGTGCCAGCAGTTACAGAGGGGGAGATCAGCCCCAGCATTTT
CDR3aa: CASSYRGGDQPQHF

d_gene: -
abundance: many
j_gene: TRBJ2-2
v_gene: TRBV10-3
CDR3nt: TGTGCCATCAGCCCACGGGACCCAGGGGCCGGGGAGCTGTTTTTT
CDR3aa: CAISPRDPGAGELFF

d_gene: -
abundance: -
j_gene: TRBJ2-1
v_gene: TRBV29-1
CDR3nt: TGCAGCGCTGATGACTGGCTGAATGAGCAGTTCTTC
CDR3aa: CSADDWLNEQFF

d_gene: -
abundance: many
j_gene: TRBJ2-5
v_gene: TRBV12-3/TRBV12-4
CDR3nt: TGTGCCAGCAGTTTATTTCAGGGTTGGGGAGAGACCCAGTACTTC
CDR3aa: CASSLFQGWGETQYF

d_gene: TRBD2
abundance: few
j_gene: TRBJ2-1
v_gene: TRBV15
CDR3nt: TGTGCCACCAGCAGAGGTAGCGGGGGCTACAATGAGCAGTTCTTC
CDR3aa: CATSRGSGGYNEQFF

d_gene: -
abundance: -
j_gene: TRBJ2-5
v_gene: TRBV4-1
CDR3nt: TGTGCCAGCAGCCAAGAACAGTTAAAAGAGACCCAGTACTTC
CDR3aa: CASSQEQLKETQYF

d_gene: -
abundance: -
j_gene: TRBJ1-3
v_gene: TRBV12-3/TRBV12-4
CDR3nt: TGTGCCAGCAGTTGGGACGTGGCGGGAAACACCATATATTTT
CDR3aa: CASSWDVAGNTIYF

d_gene: -
abundance: few
j_gene: TRBJ1-4
v_gene: TRBV5-5
CDR3nt: TGTGCCAGCACCCTGCTGGCAGGTAATGAAAAACTGTTTTTT
CDR3aa: CASTLLAGNEKLFF

d_gene: -
abundance: few
j_gene: TRBJ2-2
v_gene: TRBV28
CDR3nt: TGTGCCAGCAGTTTGGGGGGTTATAACACCGGGGAGCTGTTTTTT
CDR3aa: CASSLGGYNTGELFF

d_gene: -
abundance: -
j_gene: TRBJ1-1
v_gene: TRBV6-2/TRBV6-3
CDR3nt: TGTGCCAGCAGTTACCGTAGGGGGGGGCGCACTGAAGCTTTCTTT
CDR3aa: CASSYRRGGRTEAFF

d_gene: -
abundance: many
j_gene: TRBJ1-6
v_gene: TRBV12-3/TRBV12-4
CDR3nt: TGTGCCAGCAGTGCAGCGGGTTATTCACCCCTCCACTTT
CDR3aa: CASSAAGYSPLHF

d_gene: TRBD2
abundance: -
j_gene: TRBJ2-5
v_gene: TRBV28
CDR3nt: TGTGCCAGCAGCATGATAGCGGGACAAGAGACCCAGTACTTC
CDR3aa: CASSMIAGQETQYF

d_gene: -
abundance: few
j_gene: TRBJ2-2
v_gene: TRBV4-1
CDR3nt: TGCGCCAGCAGCCAACCGGCCAGCAGAGCCGCCGGGGAGCTGTTTTTT
CDR3aa: CASSQPASRAAGELFF

d_gene: TRBD2
abundance: many
j_gene: TRBJ2-2
v_gene: TRBV5-1
CDR3nt: TGCGCCAGCAGCGGCGTTGGGACTAGCGGGAGGGCCGGCACCGGGGAGCTGTTTTTT
CDR3aa: CASSGVGTSGRAGTGELFF

d_gene: -
abundance: -
j_gene: TRBJ1-2
v_gene: TRBV10-3
CDR3nt: TGTGCCATCAGTGAACAGGACTCCAATGGCTACACCTTC
CDR3aa: CAISEQDSNGYTF

d_gene: -
abundance: -
j_gene: TRBJ1-2
v_gene: TRBV14
CDR3nt: TGTGCCAGCAGCCAAGTAATGCAGACTAGTGGCTACACCTTC
CDR3aa: CASSQVMQTSGYTF

d_gene: TRBD2
abundance: few
j_gene: TRBJ2-2
v_gene: TRBV20-1
CDR3nt: TGCAGTGCTAGTGGACTAGCTGACGGGGAGCTGTTTTTT
CDR3aa: CSASGLADGELFF

d_gene: TRBD1
abundance: -
j_gene: TRBJ2-1
v_gene: TRBV18
CDR3nt: TGTGCCAGCTCACTACGGACAGGGGACAATGAGCAGTTCTTC
CDR3aa: CASSLRTGDNEQFF

d_gene: TRBD1
abundance: -
j_gene: TRBJ1-5
v_gene: TRBV27
CDR3nt: TGTGCCAGCAGTCTCAGGGGGCGCGGGCAGCCCCAGCATTTT
CDR3aa: CASSLRGRGQPQHF

d_gene: TRBD2
abundance: -
j_gene: TRBJ2-1
v_gene: TRBV5-1
CDR3nt: TGCGCCAGCAGGGCGACGCCCGTAGCGGGGGGGCAGTTCAATGAGCAGTTCTTC
CDR3aa: CASRATPVAGGQFNEQFF

d_gene: -
abundance: few
j_gene: TRBJ1-5
v_gene: TRBV2
CDR3nt: TGTGCCAGCAGCCTGGACAGCCTTAGCAATCAGCCCCAGCATTTT
CDR3aa: CASSLDSLSNQPQHF

d_gene: TRBD1
abundance: -
j_gene: TRBJ2-3
v_gene: TRBV10-3
CDR3nt: TGTGCCATCAGGGCCACAGGGGGCACAGATACGCAGTATTTT
CDR3aa: CAIRATGGTDTQYF

d_gene: -
abundance: many
j_gene: TRBJ1-2
v_gene: TRBV20-1
CDR3nt: TGCAGTGCTAGAGAGGGAGGAAACTATGGCTACACCTTC
CDR3aa: CSAREGGNYGYTF

d_gene: TRBD2
abundance: -
j_gene: TRBJ2-1
v_gene: TRBV20-1
CDR3nt: TGCAGTGCTAGAGGGGAGACTAGCGGGGATTTCAATGAGCAGTTCTTC
CDR3aa: CSARGETSGDFNEQFF

d_gene: TRBD2
abundance: few
j_gene: TRBJ2-2
v_gene: TRBV4-1
CDR3nt: TGCGCCAGCAGTTCCAGCGGGGGTACCGGGGAGCTGTTTTTT
CDR3aa: CASSSSGGTGELFF

d_gene: TRBD1
abundance: many
j_gene: TRBJ1-2
v_gene: TRBV5-1
CDR3nt: TGCGCCAGCAGCTCTGACAGGGGTCGGAACTATGGCTACACCTTC
CDR3aa: CASSSDRGRNYGYTF

d_gene: TRBD2
abundance: few
j_gene: TRBJ2-1
v_gene: TRBV18
CDR3nt: TGTGCCAGCTCACTTCTATCGCCCCTAGCGGGAGGAGGCGATGAGCAGTTCTTC
CDR3aa: CASSLLSPLAGGGDEQFF

d_gene: -
abundance: few
j_gene: TRBJ2-2
v_gene: TRBV3-1
CDR3nt: TGTGCCAGCAGCCAAGATACCCTAGCGCCCGGGGAGCTGTTTTTT
CDR3aa: CASSQDTLAPGELFF

d_gene: -
abundance: many
j_gene: TRBJ2-7
v_gene: TRBV3-1
CDR3nt: TGTGCCAGCAGCCAAGATTCGGGGACCTACGAGCAGTACTTC
CDR3aa: CASSQDSGTYEQYF

d_gene: TRBD1
abundance: -
j_gene: TRBJ2-3
v_gene: TRBV12-3/TRBV12-4
CDR3nt: TGTGCCAGCAGTGGGACAGGGCCCCTGGGAGGTACGCAGTATTTT
CDR3aa: CASSGTGPLGGTQYF

d_gene: -
abundance: few
j_gene: TRBJ2-4
v_gene: TRBV19
CDR3nt: TGTGCCAGTAGTATACAGGCGCGAGGCATTCAGTACTTC
CDR3aa: CASSIQARGIQYF